Listed here is a single T cell receptor (beta chain). Its target is not known. With 4 bases removed from V and 0 bases from J, the gap between germline ends came to 10 bases. The CDR3 sequence is 14 residues long. The germline gives CDR1 SEHNR, CDR2 FQNEAQ (reference sequence). With 60 Vbeta and 13 Jbeta primers, the PCR was carried out. The repertoire was sequenced with immunoSEQ multiplex PCR; TCRdb's copy has only in-frame clones and lacks some. The data contain approximately 80,000 clones, roughly 78% of them seen just once; the ten biggest clones take up 2.5%. The source of the sample is a study of cytomegalovirus exposure and HLA in healthy donors. Study conclusions and caveats: Previously analyzed data showed that most TCR beta V segments were productive at a frequency of about 87% or about 30%.

This receptor was taken from a male donor in good health and CMV-seropositive. This sequence joins TRBV7-9 and TRBJ2-7; D is uncertain. The sample comprised PBMCs. The CDR3 protein is CASSSLGGSYEQYF. The CDR3 bases are TGTGCCAGCAGCTCGTTAGGCGGCTCCTACGAGCAGTACTTC.